Many counts were recorded for the clone carrying this TCR beta chain. Its antigen is as yet unknown. CDR3 size: 12 residues. Germline V lookup: CDR1 LGHDT, CDR2 YNNKEL (reference sequence). The germline V and J ends were trimmed by 0 bases and 6 bases, with 6 bases remaining between them. This sample is part of a study of regulatory T cells in long-lasting Graves disease. Study-wide results and limits: Persistent cases of Graves' showed reduced TCR diversity relative to newly diagnosed patients.

With iRepertoire HTBI primers and Arm-PCR of CDR3 regions, TCR beta libraries were built. A single record per CDR3 protein comes from TCRdb applying MiXCR to the multiplex PCR reads. The profile shows roughly 350,000 distinct CDR3 sequences, 15% to 20% of them singletons. The time point: newly diagnosed GD, antithyroid drugs for less than 3 months. PBMC RNA served as the TCR library source. In each case, Graves' disease was diagnosed per American Thyroid Association guidelines. This sample also appeared in a second study, on T cells in Graves' hyperthyroidism and ophthalmopathy.

This sequence was found in a woman aged 18-29 years with Graves disease. Sequences were derived from peripheral blood mononuclear cells (PBMCs), sampled at new diagnosis, from a patient treated with antithyroid drugs. This chain joins TRBV3-1 and TRBJ2-7; no reliable D call. The CDR3 bases are TGTGCCAGCAGCCAAGATCGCATCGAGCAGTACTTC. Translation: CASSQDRIEQYF.